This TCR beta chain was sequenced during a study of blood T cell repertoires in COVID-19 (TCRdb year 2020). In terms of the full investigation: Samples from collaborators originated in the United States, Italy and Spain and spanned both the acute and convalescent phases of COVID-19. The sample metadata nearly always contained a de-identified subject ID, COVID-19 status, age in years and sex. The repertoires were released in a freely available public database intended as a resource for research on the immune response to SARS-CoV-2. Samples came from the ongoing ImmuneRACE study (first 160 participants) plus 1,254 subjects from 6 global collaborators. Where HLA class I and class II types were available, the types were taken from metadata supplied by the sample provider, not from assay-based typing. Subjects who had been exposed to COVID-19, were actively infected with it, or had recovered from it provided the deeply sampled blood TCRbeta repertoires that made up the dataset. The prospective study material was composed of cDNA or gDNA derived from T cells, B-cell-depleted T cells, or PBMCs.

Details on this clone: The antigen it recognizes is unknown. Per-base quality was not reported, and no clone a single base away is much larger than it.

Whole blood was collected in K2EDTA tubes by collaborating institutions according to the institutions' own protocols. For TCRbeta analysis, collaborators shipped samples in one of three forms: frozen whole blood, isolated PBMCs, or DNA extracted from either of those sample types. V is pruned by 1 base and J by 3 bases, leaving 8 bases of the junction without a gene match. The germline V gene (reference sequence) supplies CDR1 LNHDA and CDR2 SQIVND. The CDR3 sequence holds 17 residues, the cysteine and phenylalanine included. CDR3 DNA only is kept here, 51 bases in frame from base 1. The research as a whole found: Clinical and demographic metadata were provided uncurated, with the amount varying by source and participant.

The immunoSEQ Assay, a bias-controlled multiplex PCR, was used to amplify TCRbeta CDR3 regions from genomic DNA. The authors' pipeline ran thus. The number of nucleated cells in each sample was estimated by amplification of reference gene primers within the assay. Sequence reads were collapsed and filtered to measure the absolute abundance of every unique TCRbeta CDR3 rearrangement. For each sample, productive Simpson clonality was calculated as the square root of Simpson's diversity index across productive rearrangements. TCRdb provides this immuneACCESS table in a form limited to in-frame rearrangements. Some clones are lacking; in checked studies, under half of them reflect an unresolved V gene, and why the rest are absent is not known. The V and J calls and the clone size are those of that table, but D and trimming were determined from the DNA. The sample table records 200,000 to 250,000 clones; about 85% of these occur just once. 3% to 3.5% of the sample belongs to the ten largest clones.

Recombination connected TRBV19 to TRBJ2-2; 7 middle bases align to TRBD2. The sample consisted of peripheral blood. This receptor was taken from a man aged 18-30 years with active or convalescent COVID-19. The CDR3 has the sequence CASSIARTSWDTGELFF. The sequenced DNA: TGTGCCAGTAGTATAGCCCGGACTAGTTGGGACACCGGGGAGCTGTTTTTT.